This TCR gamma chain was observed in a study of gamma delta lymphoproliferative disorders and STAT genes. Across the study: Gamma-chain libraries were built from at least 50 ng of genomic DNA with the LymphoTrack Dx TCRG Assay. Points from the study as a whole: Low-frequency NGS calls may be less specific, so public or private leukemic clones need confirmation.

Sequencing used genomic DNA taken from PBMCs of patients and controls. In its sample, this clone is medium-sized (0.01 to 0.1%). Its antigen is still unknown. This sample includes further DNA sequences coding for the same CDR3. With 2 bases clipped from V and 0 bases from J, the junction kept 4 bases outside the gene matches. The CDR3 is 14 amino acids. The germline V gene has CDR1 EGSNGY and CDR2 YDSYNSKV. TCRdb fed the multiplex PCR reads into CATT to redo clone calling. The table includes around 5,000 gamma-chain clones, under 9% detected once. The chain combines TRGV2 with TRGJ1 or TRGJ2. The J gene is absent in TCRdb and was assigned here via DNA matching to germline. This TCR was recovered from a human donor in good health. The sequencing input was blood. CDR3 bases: TGTGCCACCTGGGACGTCTCGAATTATTATAAGAAACTCTTT. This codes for CATWDVSNYYKKLF.